This T cell receptor (beta chain) was recovered during a study of T cell responses to AZD1222 COVID-19 vaccine. Regarding the study as a whole: CD4 TCRs covered the whole spike, strongest at regions 160-218 and 743-854. Only 5 to 7 individuals given AZD1222 were seropositive at baseline.

From germline, CDR1 is SQVTM and CDR2 ANQGSEA. V lost 7 bases to trimming and J lost 8 bases; unmatched junction nucleotides: 10. This CDR3 has 13 amino acids. Some clones are missing from TCRdb's copy, which holds only in-frame ones; the method was immunoSEQ multiplex PCR. Of 150,000 to 200,000 clones listed, 94% were seen once; the top ten hold about 4.6%. For this clone: Antigen specificity is unknown.

The chain is built from TRBV29-1 and TRBJ1-4, with TRBD1 identical over 7 bases. The sequencing here drew on peripheral blood, taken 28 days after the second AZD1222 dose. This sequence was found in an adult who received the AZD1222 COVID-19 vaccine. CDR3 in amino acids: CSAGDRVGEKLFF. The CDR3 bases are TGCAGCGCTGGCGACAGGGTAGGAGAAAAACTGTTTTTT.